The rows below give T cell receptor beta chains drawn from one sample of a study of CD8 T cells in Susac syndrome. TCRdb processed the immunoSEQ multiplex PCR reads anew with MiXCR; each CDR3 protein has one entry. The sample has 250,000 to 300,000 distinct CDR3 sequences, 85% seen once. The sequenced material came from CD8+ T cells from PBMCs. These receptors originate from a human donor with multiple sclerosis. Both conserved end residues are part of each CDR3. Fields, in order: V gene, CDR3 length, D gene, J gene, clone size, CDR3 DNA, CDR3 protein. The D gene is left open where the match is weak. The size of a clone is reported for some rows only, either as once, few or many, or as a class for expanded clones.

v_call: TRBV5-6
cdr3_length: 14
d_call: NA
j_call: TRBJ2-5
clone_size: NA
cdr3_nt: TGTGCCAGCAGCTTCGGACGGCCCCAAGAGACCCAGTACTTC
cdr3_aa: CASSFGRPQETQYF

v_call: TRBV19
cdr3_length: 14
d_call: NA
j_call: TRBJ2-3
clone_size: NA
cdr3_nt: TGTGCCAGTAGTTGGGTCCAGGGCACAGATACGCAGTATTTT
cdr3_aa: CASSWVQGTDTQYF

v_call: TRBV29-1
cdr3_length: 11
d_call: NA
j_call: TRBJ1-1
clone_size: NA
cdr3_nt: TGCAGCGTTATACAGATCACTGAAGCTTTCTTT
cdr3_aa: CSVIQITEAFF

v_call: TRBV4-2
cdr3_length: 19
d_call: TRBD2
j_call: TRBJ2-6
clone_size: NA
cdr3_nt: TGTGCCAGCAGCCAAGATCCGCTAGCGGGGGACTCTGGGGCCAACGTCCTGACTTTC
cdr3_aa: CASSQDPLAGDSGANVLTF

v_call: TRBV28
cdr3_length: 17
d_call: NA
j_call: TRBJ1-6
clone_size: once
cdr3_nt: TGTGCCAGCAGTTTATACGGCAACATTCGGGCTAATTCACCCCTCCACTTT
cdr3_aa: CASSLYGNIRANSPLHF

v_call: TRBV5-4
cdr3_length: 12
d_call: NA
j_call: TRBJ1-1
clone_size: NA
cdr3_nt: TGTGCCAGCAGCTCCGCGCAGAATCGGGCTTTCTTT
cdr3_aa: CASSSAQNRAFF

v_call: TRBV12-5
cdr3_length: 13
d_call: NA
j_call: TRBJ2-7
clone_size: NA
cdr3_nt: TGTGCTAGTGGTTTGGGACCGGTCTACGAGCAGTACTTC
cdr3_aa: CASGLGPVYEQYF

v_call: TRBV5-1
cdr3_length: 17
d_call: TRBD1
j_call: TRBJ2-1
clone_size: NA
cdr3_nt: TGCGCCAGCAGGGGACAGGGGGCGCGGGTACCCTACAATGAGCAGTTCTTC
cdr3_aa: CASRGQGARVPYNEQFF

v_call: TRBV7-9
cdr3_length: 17
d_call: TRBD1
j_call: TRBJ2-3
clone_size: NA
cdr3_nt: TGTGCCAGCAGCTTCCTTAGGGGACAGGGTGTATCAGATACGCAGTATTTT
cdr3_aa: CASSFLRGQGVSDTQYF

v_call: TRBV28
cdr3_length: 15
d_call: TRBD1
j_call: TRBJ1-6
clone_size: NA
cdr3_nt: TGTGCCAGCAGTGCCATGACAGGGTGGAACTCACCCCTCCACTTT
cdr3_aa: CASSAMTGWNSPLHF

v_call: TRBV18
cdr3_length: 16
d_call: NA
j_call: TRBJ1-2
clone_size: NA
cdr3_nt: TGTGCCAGCTCACCTTACTCCAGGGGCGAGTACAATGGCTACACCTTC
cdr3_aa: CASSPYSRGEYNGYTF

v_call: TRBV6-1
cdr3_length: 13
d_call: NA
j_call: TRBJ2-7
clone_size: NA
cdr3_nt: TGTGCCAGCAGTGTGGGGATAGCCTACGAGCAGTACTTC
cdr3_aa: CASSVGIAYEQYF

v_call: TRBV4-2
cdr3_length: 13
d_call: NA
j_call: TRBJ1-2
clone_size: NA
cdr3_nt: TGTGCCAGCAGCAGCGACCGGGCCTATGGCTACACCTTC
cdr3_aa: CASSSDRAYGYTF

v_call: TRBV20-1
cdr3_length: 16
d_call: TRBD2
j_call: TRBJ2-3
clone_size: NA
cdr3_nt: TGCAGTGCTAGTAGGACTAGCGGGAGTCGTGAAGATACGCAGTATTTT
cdr3_aa: CSASRTSGSREDTQYF

v_call: TRBV2
cdr3_length: 13
d_call: NA
j_call: TRBJ2-7
clone_size: few
cdr3_nt: TGTGCCAGCAGGGACGGACACGGCTACGAGCAGTACTTC
cdr3_aa: CASRDGHGYEQYF

v_call: TRBV28
cdr3_length: 15
d_call: NA
j_call: TRBJ2-3
clone_size: once
cdr3_nt: TGTGCCAGCAGTTTACGACTTGCCCCGAGAGATACGCAGTATTTT
cdr3_aa: CASSLRLAPRDTQYF

v_call: TRBV28
cdr3_length: 12
d_call: NA
j_call: TRBJ2-7
clone_size: NA
cdr3_nt: TGTGCCAGCAGTAAGGCGGGTAGTGGGCAGTACTTC
cdr3_aa: CASSKAGSGQYF

v_call: TRBV7-2
cdr3_length: 16
d_call: NA
j_call: TRBJ2-3
clone_size: NA
cdr3_nt: TGTGCCAGCAGCTTCGGGATGGTAACTAGCACAGATACGCAGTATTTT
cdr3_aa: CASSFGMVTSTDTQYF

v_call: TRBV6-5
cdr3_length: 15
d_call: NA
j_call: TRBJ2-3
clone_size: few
cdr3_nt: TGTGCCAGCAGTTATGTGGCACATAGCACAGATACGCAGTATTTT
cdr3_aa: CASSYVAHSTDTQYF

v_call: TRBV7-6
cdr3_length: 15
d_call: NA
j_call: TRBJ2-1
clone_size: NA
cdr3_nt: TGTGCCAGCAGCGAAGAGGTAGCGGCTAGAAATGAGCAGTTCTTC
cdr3_aa: CASSEEVAARNEQFF

v_call: TRBV29-1
cdr3_length: 19
d_call: NA
j_call: TRBJ2-2
clone_size: NA
cdr3_nt: TGCAGCGCCCGCGGCGCGGATAGAGTCAGGCCTGAGATAGCGGGGGAGCTGTTTTTT
cdr3_aa: CSARGADRVRPEIAGELFF

v_call: TRBV27
cdr3_length: 15
d_call: TRBD1
j_call: TRBJ2-7
clone_size: NA
cdr3_nt: TGTGCCAGCAGACACGGACAGGTTGGCTCCTACGAGCAGTACTTC
cdr3_aa: CASRHGQVGSYEQYF

v_call: TRBV5-1
cdr3_length: 15
d_call: NA
j_call: TRBJ2-1
clone_size: NA
cdr3_nt: TGCGCCAGCAGCTTGGAAGGGAGTTTGGGGAATGAGCAGTTCTTC
cdr3_aa: CASSLEGSLGNEQFF

v_call: TRBV20-1
cdr3_length: 15
d_call: NA
j_call: TRBJ2-7
clone_size: NA
cdr3_nt: TGCAGTGCTAGAGGTATGGGGCGGGCGGCCTACGAGCAGTACTTC
cdr3_aa: CSARGMGRAAYEQYF

v_call: TRBV7-3
cdr3_length: 14
d_call: NA
j_call: TRBJ1-6
clone_size: NA
cdr3_nt: TGTGCCAGCAGCTCTTCCCCGGGAGGGTCACCCCTCCACTTT
cdr3_aa: CASSSSPGGSPLHF

v_call: TRBV10-3
cdr3_length: 15
d_call: TRBD1
j_call: TRBJ2-1
clone_size: NA
cdr3_nt: TGTGCCATCAGTGGTACGACAGGGGCCAGAAATGAGCAGTTCTTC
cdr3_aa: CAISGTTGARNEQFF

v_call: TRBV20-1
cdr3_length: 18
d_call: TRBD1
j_call: TRBJ2-6
clone_size: NA
cdr3_nt: TGCAGTGCTAGAGACCGGGACAGGGGGCGAAGGGGGGCCAACGTCCTGACTTTC
cdr3_aa: CSARDRDRGRRGANVLTF

v_call: TRBV5-6
cdr3_length: 15
d_call: NA
j_call: TRBJ1-6
clone_size: NA
cdr3_nt: TGTGCCAGCAGCTTATTGACCTACGGGAATTCACCCCTCCACTTT
cdr3_aa: CASSLLTYGNSPLHF

v_call: TRBV7-9
cdr3_length: 19
d_call: TRBD2
j_call: TRBJ2-3
clone_size: once
cdr3_nt: TGTGCCAGCAGCCCGCCCCCGGGAGGGATGGGGTTCCTCGGAGATACGCAGTATTTT
cdr3_aa: CASSPPPGGMGFLGDTQYF

v_call: TRBV28
cdr3_length: 13
d_call: NA
j_call: TRBJ1-6
clone_size: NA
cdr3_nt: TGTGCCAGCAGTTACAGGGTTTATTCACCCCTCCACTTT
cdr3_aa: CASSYRVYSPLHF

v_call: TRBV12-3/TRBV12-4
cdr3_length: 20
d_call: TRBD2
j_call: TRBJ2-5
clone_size: NA
cdr3_nt: TGTGCCAGCAGTACAGACGGCATGGGACTAGCGGGAGCCGTGGGAGAGACCCAGTACTTC
cdr3_aa: CASSTDGMGLAGAVGETQYF

v_call: TRBV4-1
cdr3_length: 16
d_call: NA
j_call: TRBJ1-5
clone_size: NA
cdr3_nt: TGCGCCAGCAGCGTTACTCCGGGGGGTAGCAATCAGCCCCAGCATTTT
cdr3_aa: CASSVTPGGSNQPQHF

v_call: TRBV27
cdr3_length: 13
d_call: NA
j_call: TRBJ1-1
clone_size: NA
cdr3_nt: TGTGCCAGCAGTTACCAGGGCCTCACTGAAGCTTTCTTT
cdr3_aa: CASSYQGLTEAFF

v_call: TRBV6-6
cdr3_length: 15
d_call: TRBD2
j_call: TRBJ2-7
clone_size: NA
cdr3_nt: TGTGCCAGCAGTGGACTAGCGGGAGAGTTAGACGAGCAGTACTTC
cdr3_aa: CASSGLAGELDEQYF

v_call: TRBV29-1
cdr3_length: 16
d_call: TRBD2
j_call: TRBJ2-7
clone_size: NA
cdr3_nt: TGCAGCGTTGGGGCGAGAGGGACTAGCGGTTCCTACGAGCAGTACTTC
cdr3_aa: CSVGARGTSGSYEQYF

v_call: TRBV3-1
cdr3_length: 14
d_call: TRBD1
j_call: TRBJ2-2
clone_size: NA
cdr3_nt: TGTGCCAGCAACGACAGGGGGAACACCGGGGAGCTGTTTTTT
cdr3_aa: CASNDRGNTGELFF

v_call: TRBV19
cdr3_length: 13
d_call: NA
j_call: TRBJ2-1
clone_size: once
cdr3_nt: TGTGCCAGTAGTATTTTAGAGGGGAATGAGCAGTTCTTC
cdr3_aa: CASSILEGNEQFF

v_call: TRBV13
cdr3_length: 16
d_call: TRBD2
j_call: TRBJ2-7
clone_size: few
cdr3_nt: TGTGCCAGCAGCCCGCCCCTTAGCGGGAAGCCCTACGAGCAGTACTTC
cdr3_aa: CASSPPLSGKPYEQYF

v_call: TRBV29-1
cdr3_length: 14
d_call: TRBD1
j_call: TRBJ1-2
clone_size: NA
cdr3_nt: TGCAGCGTTGAAGATATTGGGGACAGCTATGGCTACACCTTC
cdr3_aa: CSVEDIGDSYGYTF

v_call: TRBV7-3
cdr3_length: 15
d_call: TRBD1
j_call: TRBJ1-6
clone_size: NA
cdr3_nt: TGTGCCAGCAGCCAATTGACAGGGGTCGGTTCACCCCTCCACTTT
cdr3_aa: CASSQLTGVGSPLHF

v_call: TRBV29-1
cdr3_length: 16
d_call: TRBD2
j_call: TRBJ2-7
clone_size: NA
cdr3_nt: TGCAGCGTTGAGGGTCCTAGCGGGGACCTCTCCTACGAGCAGTACTTC
cdr3_aa: CSVEGPSGDLSYEQYF

v_call: TRBV3-1
cdr3_length: 11
d_call: NA
j_call: TRBJ2-5
clone_size: few
cdr3_nt: TGTGCCAGCAGCCAAGATGACCGCCAGTACTTC
cdr3_aa: CASSQDDRQYF

v_call: TRBV27
cdr3_length: 16
d_call: TRBD2
j_call: TRBJ2-1
clone_size: NA
cdr3_nt: TGTGCCAGCAGTCCCCCGGGGGGTCACCAAGACAATGAGCAGTTCTTC
cdr3_aa: CASSPPGGHQDNEQFF

v_call: TRBV9
cdr3_length: 16
d_call: NA
j_call: TRBJ2-3
clone_size: NA
cdr3_nt: TGTGCCAGCAGCGTAGAAGGCTCGTGGATAGGTGATACGCAGTATTTT
cdr3_aa: CASSVEGSWIGDTQYF

v_call: TRBV27
cdr3_length: 13
d_call: NA
j_call: TRBJ2-7
clone_size: NA
cdr3_nt: TGTGCCAGCAGTTTATCGACAGCCTACGAGCAGTACTTC
cdr3_aa: CASSLSTAYEQYF